The T cell receptor beta chain under discussion was sequenced for a study of spatial heterogeneity in lung cancer. Study outcomes and limitations: The study found ubiquitous expanded tumor TCRs in blood more at resection than follow-up.

This clonotype has only a few counts. Antigen: not known. The time point was: sample taken at primary tumor resection. Sequencing was performed on whole RNA extracted from tumor and nontumor lung tissue, or from frozen PBMC, and the material was left unsorted. The donors, around 72 patients with untreated early-stage non-small cell lung cancer, provided the samples. Each molecule of TCR cDNA was tagged with one unique molecular identifier. TCRdb re-called the 5' RACE reads with MiXCR, one entry per CDR3 protein. The sample lists about 95,000 distinct CDR3 sequences, around 9% occurring once. There are 14 residues in the CDR3. Trimming cost V 7 bases and J 4 bases, with 11 bases left between them. The germline CDR1 and CDR2 sequences are MNHEY and SVGEGT.

This chain joins TRBV6-2 or TRBV6-3 and TRBJ2-6; D uncertain. The receptor was derived from a male donor with early-stage non-small cell lung cancer. The sequences come from PBMCs, collected at surgery. The CDR3 is CASTQPRGANVLTF. The CDR3 nucleotides read TGTGCCAGCACCCAGCCGCGGGGGGCCAACGTCCTGACTTTC.